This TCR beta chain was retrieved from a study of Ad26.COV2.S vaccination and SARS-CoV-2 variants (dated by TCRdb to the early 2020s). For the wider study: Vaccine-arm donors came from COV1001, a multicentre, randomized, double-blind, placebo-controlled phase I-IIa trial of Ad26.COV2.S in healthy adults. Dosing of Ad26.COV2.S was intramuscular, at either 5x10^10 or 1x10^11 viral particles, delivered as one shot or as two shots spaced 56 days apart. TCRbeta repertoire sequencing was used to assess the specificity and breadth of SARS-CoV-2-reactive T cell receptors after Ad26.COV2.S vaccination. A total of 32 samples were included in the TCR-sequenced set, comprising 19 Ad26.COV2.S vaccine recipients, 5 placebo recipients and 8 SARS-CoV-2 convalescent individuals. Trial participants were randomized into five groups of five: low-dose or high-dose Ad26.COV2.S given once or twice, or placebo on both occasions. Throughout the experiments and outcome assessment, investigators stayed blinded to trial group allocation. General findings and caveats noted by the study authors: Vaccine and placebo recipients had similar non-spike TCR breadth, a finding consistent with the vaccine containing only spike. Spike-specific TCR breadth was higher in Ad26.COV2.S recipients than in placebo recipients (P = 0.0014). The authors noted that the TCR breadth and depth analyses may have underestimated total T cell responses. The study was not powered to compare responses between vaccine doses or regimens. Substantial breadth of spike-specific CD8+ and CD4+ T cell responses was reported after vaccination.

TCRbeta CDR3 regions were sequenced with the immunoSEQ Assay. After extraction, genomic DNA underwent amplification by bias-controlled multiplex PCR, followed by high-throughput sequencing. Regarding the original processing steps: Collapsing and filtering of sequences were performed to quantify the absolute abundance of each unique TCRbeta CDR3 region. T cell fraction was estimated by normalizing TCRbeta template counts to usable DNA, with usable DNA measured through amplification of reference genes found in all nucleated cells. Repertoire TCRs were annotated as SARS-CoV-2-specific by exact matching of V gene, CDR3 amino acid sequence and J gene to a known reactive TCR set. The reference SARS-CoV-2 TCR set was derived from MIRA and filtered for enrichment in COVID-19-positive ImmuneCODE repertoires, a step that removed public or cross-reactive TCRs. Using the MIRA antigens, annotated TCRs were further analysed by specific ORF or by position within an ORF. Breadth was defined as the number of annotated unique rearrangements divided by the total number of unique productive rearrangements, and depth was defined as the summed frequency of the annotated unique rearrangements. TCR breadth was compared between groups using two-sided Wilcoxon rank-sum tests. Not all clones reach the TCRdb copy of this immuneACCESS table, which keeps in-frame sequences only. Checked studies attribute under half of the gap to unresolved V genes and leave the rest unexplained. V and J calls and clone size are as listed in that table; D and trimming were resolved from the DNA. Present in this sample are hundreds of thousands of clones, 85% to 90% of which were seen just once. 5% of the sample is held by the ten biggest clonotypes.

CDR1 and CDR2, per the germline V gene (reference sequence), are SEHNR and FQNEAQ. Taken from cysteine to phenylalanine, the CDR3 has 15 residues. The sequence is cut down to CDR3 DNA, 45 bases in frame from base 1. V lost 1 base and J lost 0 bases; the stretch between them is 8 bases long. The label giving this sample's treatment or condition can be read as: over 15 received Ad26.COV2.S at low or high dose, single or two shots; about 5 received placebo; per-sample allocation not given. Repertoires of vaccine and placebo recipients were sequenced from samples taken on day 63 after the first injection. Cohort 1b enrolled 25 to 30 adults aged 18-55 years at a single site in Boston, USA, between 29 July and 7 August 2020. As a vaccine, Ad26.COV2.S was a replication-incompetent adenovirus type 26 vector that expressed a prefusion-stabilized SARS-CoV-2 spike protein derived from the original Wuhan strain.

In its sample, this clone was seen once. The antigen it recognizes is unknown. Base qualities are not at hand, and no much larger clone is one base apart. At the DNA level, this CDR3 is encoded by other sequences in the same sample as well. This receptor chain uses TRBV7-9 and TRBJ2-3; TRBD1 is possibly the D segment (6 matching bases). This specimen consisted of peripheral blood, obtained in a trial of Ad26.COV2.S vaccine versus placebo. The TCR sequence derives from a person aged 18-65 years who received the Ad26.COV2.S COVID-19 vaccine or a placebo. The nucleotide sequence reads TGTGCCAGCAGCTTAGGGACAGCGAGCACAGATACGCAGTATTTT. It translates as CASSLGTASTDTQYF. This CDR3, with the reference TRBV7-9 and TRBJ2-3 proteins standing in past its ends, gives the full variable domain DTGVSQNPRHKITKRGQNVTFRCDPISEHNRLYWYRQTLGQGPEFLTYFQNEAQLEKSRLLSDRFSAERPKGSFSTLEIQRTEQGDSAMYLCASSLGTASTDTQYFGPGTRLTVL.